This entry lists 29 T cell receptor beta chains sequenced from one sample in a study of T cell responses to AZD1222 COVID-19 vaccine. Generated by immunoSEQ multiplex PCR, the TCRdb table keeps only in-frame clones and is missing some. The sample consists of 150,000 to 200,000 clones, 92% of them appearing once. Sequenced here: peripheral blood, sampled on day 0 of MenACWY control vaccination. The source of these receptors is an adult in good health.

The chain carries TRBV3-1 (or the pseudogene TRBV3-2) and TRBJ1-1; D is ambiguous. The CDR3 extends over 13 amino acids. Per the germline V gene, CDR1 is LGHDT and CDR2 is YNNKEL (reference sequence). V lost 0 bases and J lost 11, with 13 bases in between. This chain's CDR3 is CASSQEGSFRAFF. CDR3 nucleotides: TGTGCCAGCAGCCAAGAAGGGAGCTTTCGGGCTTTCTTT.

CDR3 DNA: TGTGCCAGCAGCTTCGGGGACAGAGGCACTGAAGCTTTCTTT. Residues: CASSFGDRGTEAFF. V and J are TRBV5-6 and TRBJ1-1, with 7 bases lining up with TRBD1. V was clipped by 2 bases and J by 4 bases; unmatched bases: 5. CDR3 length: 14 residues. Per the germline V gene, CDR1 is SGHDT and CDR2 is YYEEEE.

V gene TRBV18 combines with J gene TRBJ1-5; maybe TRBD1 (5 bases). Germline V gives CDR1 KGHSH, CDR2 LQKENI. The V gene lost 1 base and the J gene lost 4 bases, with 8 bases spanning the gap. There are 14 residues in the CDR3. CDR3 DNA: TGTGCCAGCTCACCACAGGGGCGGAATCAGCCCCAGCATTTT. Its translation: CASSPQGRNQPQHF. Supplemented by reference TRBV18 and TRBJ1-5, the full variable domain reads NAGVMQNPRHLVRRRGQEARLRCSPMKGHSHVYWYRQLPEEGLKFMVYLQKENIIDESGMPKERFSAEFPKEGPSILRIQQVVRGDSAAYFCASSPQGRNQPQHFGDGTRLSIL.

The chain has TRBV28 and TRBJ1-2; 8 nucleotides match TRBD1. CDR1 MDHEN and CDR2 SYDVKM come from the germline V gene. After removal of 4 bases from V and 4 bases from J, the junction contained 8 bases not matched to a gene. The CDR3 has 15 residues. CDR3 sequence: CASSSPGQAGYGYTF. In DNA, the CDR3 is TGTGCCAGCAGTTCGCCGGGACAGGCTGGCTATGGCTACACCTTC.

The V call is TRBV4-3, the J call TRBJ2-2; TRBD1 or TRBD2 may be the D gene (5 bases each). V was pared by 0 bases and J by 7 bases, with 12 bases between. This CDR3 region has 15 residues. Germline V gives CDR1 LGHNA, CDR2 YSLEER. For the CDR3, the DNA is TGCGCCAGCAGCCAAGATGGGCAGGGAGTCGGGGAGCTGTTTTTT. It codes for CASSQDGQGVGELFF.

The V and J genes are TRBV11-2 and TRBJ2-7, with TRBD2 identical over 9 bases. This CDR3 is built from 15 residues. Per germline, CDR1 SGHAT and CDR2 FQNNGV. V gave up 5 bases and J gave up 3 bases; unmatched junction bases: 8. The CDR3 bases are TGTGCCAGCAGCCTATTAGCGGGAGCCAACTACGAGCAGTACTTC. This gives the protein CASSLLAGANYEQYF.

The chain carries TRBV11-3 and TRBJ2-7; D is possibly TRBD1 or TRBD2 (7 bases each). The CDR3 runs 16 residues. Deletions cut 4 bases from V and 0 bases from J, with 16 bases between. The V gene's germline CDR1 is SGHNT and CDR2 YENEEA. The CDR3 DNA is TGTGCCAGCAGCTGGGAGGGGGCACAGAGCTCCTACGAGCAGTACTTC. This sequence encodes CASSWEGAQSSYEQYF.

The CDR3 protein is CASSAVLSGNTIYF. The CDR3 DNA reads as TGTGCCAGCAGTGCCGTTCTCTCTGGAAACACCATATATTTT. This chain connects TRBV9 to TRBJ1-3, with unresolved D. V lost 5 bases and J lost 0, with 9 bases in between. Germline values: CDR1 SGDLS, CDR2 YYNGEE. The CDR3 has 14 amino acids.

The gene calls are TRBV7-9 and TRBJ1-5; weak D call: TRBD1 (6 bases). Deletions cut 1 base from V and 6 bases from J, with 13 bases between. From germline, CDR1 is SEHNR and CDR2 FQNEAQ (reference sequence). CDR3 size: 15 residues. The chain's CDR3 is CASSLGRGLGQPQHF. Here the CDR3 DNA reads TGTGCCAGCAGCTTAGGGCGGGGGCTAGGTCAGCCCCAGCATTTT.

To note about this clone: Relative to the germline gene, one junction end is altered; a read error may explain this. The J gene is TRBJ2-3, the V gene TRBV7-7, with D possibly being TRBD1 (5 bases). The CDR3 is made up of 16 amino acids. Germline lookup yields CDR1 SSHAT and CDR2 FNYEAQ (reference sequence). DNA of the CDR3: TGTGCTAGCAGCCCCAGGGCCCTAGGGGGCACAGATACGCAGTATTTT. Amino acids: CASSPRALGGTDTQYF.

The chain recombines TRBV19 with TRBJ1-1, with 10 bases lining up with TRBD1. V lost 1 base to trimming and J lost 3 bases; unmatched junction nucleotides: 5. This CDR3 has 16 amino acids. Germline CDR1 and CDR2: LNHDA and SQIVND (reference sequence). The CDR3 bases are TGTGCCAGTAGTATAGGGACAGGGGGAGTCGACACTGAAGCTTTCTTT. Amino acids: CASSIGTGGVDTEAFF. Looking up the rest from reference TRBV19 and TRBJ1-1 gives the full variable domain: DGGITQSPKYLFRKEGQNVTLSCEQNLNHDAMYWYRQDPGQGLRLIYYSQIVNDFQKGDIAEGYSVSREKKESFPLTVTSAQKNPTAFYLCASSIGTGGVDTEAFFGQGTRLTVV.

The chain couples TRBV12-3 or TRBV12-4 to TRBJ2-5; no firm D call. V was clipped by 3 bases and J by 4 bases, with 9 bases between them. The CDR3 runs to 13 residues. The CDR3 is CASSFRRLETQYF. As DNA, the CDR3 is TGTGCCAGCAGTTTTAGGAGACTAGAGACCCAGTACTTC.

The V call is TRBV4-3, the J call TRBJ2-2; no definite D call. V lost 2 bases and J 1 base, leaving 5 bases between the germline ends. Looked up from germline, CDR1 is LGHNA and CDR2 is YSLEER. This CDR3 is built from 14 residues. CDR3: CASSQQQNTGELFF. The CDR3 DNA reads as TGCGCCAGCAGCCAACAACAGAACACCGGGGAGCTGTTTTTT.

The chain has TRBV10-1 and TRBJ2-2, with D perhaps being TRBD1 or TRBD2 (6 bases each). Trimming left V 4 bases short and J 0 bases short, with 18 bases between. The CDR3 has 18 amino acids. The germline V gene has CDR1 WNHNN and CDR2 SYGVQD (reference sequence). The CDR3 region has the DNA TGCGCCAGCAGTGGACTAGGGCCTGGGGGCTCGAACACCGGGGAGCTGTTTTTT. Its protein is CASSGLGPGGSNTGELFF.

The gene calls are TRBV5-1 and TRBJ1-5, with 9 bases fitting TRBD1. The CDR3 contains 15 residues. The germline CDR1 and CDR2 sequences are SGHRS and YFSETQ. The V segment lost 4 bases and the J segment 1 base; nucleotides outside the gene matches: 3. The CDR3 region is CASSAGTGSNQPQHF. DNA for the CDR3: TGCGCCAGCAGCGCCGGGACAGGGAGCAATCAGCCCCAGCATTTT.

The gene calls are TRBV11-2 and TRBJ2-1; D assignment may be TRBD1 or TRBD2 (5 bases each). Germline CDR1 reads SGHAT; CDR2 reads FQNNGV. V lost 4 bases to trimming and J lost 15 bases, with 22 bases between them. The CDR3 loop spans 14 amino acids. CDR3 amino acids: CASSSNFFRDRGFF. The DNA for the CDR3 is TGTGCCAGCAGCTCCAACTTTTTCCGGGATAGGGGGTTCTTC.

The V gene is TRBV19, the J gene TRBJ2-2; TRBD2 matches at 8 bases. J gave up 4 bases and V 7 bases, and 14 bases lay outside the gene matches. This CDR3 region has 17 residues. Germline V gene data show CDR1 as LNHDA and CDR2 as SQIVND (reference sequence). CDR3 sequence (DNA): TGTGCCAGTAAAAGGCGGGAGGCCCAATCTCCCACCGGGGAGCTGTTTTTT. This codes for CASKRREAQSPTGELFF.

The V and J genes are TRBV11-3 and TRBJ1-6; D perhaps matches TRBD1 (5 bases). Germline assignment: CDR1 SGHNT and CDR2 YENEEA. The V end lost 10 bases, the J end lost 10 bases, and 17 bases lay between the germline ends. The length of the CDR3 is 13 residues. The CDR3 here is CATSEGQGSPLHF. The DNA for the CDR3 is TGTGCCACCTCTGAGGGGCAAGGCTCACCCCTCCACTTT.

The V and J genes are TRBV29-1 and TRBJ1-1; D perhaps matches TRBD1 (6 bases). V lost 7 bases to trimming and J lost 5 bases, with 14 bases between them. This CDR3 comprises 12 residues. Germline V gene sequence: CDR1 SQVTM, CDR2 ANQGSEA. The DNA of the CDR3 is TGCAGCGGTAAGGGGGTAGGGACTGAAGCTTTCTTT. Translation gives CSGKGVGTEAFF. The entire variable domain, with the rest obtained from reference TRBV29-1 and TRBJ1-1, is as follows: SAVISQKPSRDICQRGTSLTIQCQVDSQVTMMFWYRQQPGQSLTLIATANQGSEATYESGFVIDKFPISRPNLTFSTLTVSNMSPEDSSIYLCSGKGVGTEAFFGQGTRLTVV.

The chain employs TRBV21-1 and TRBJ1-2. TRBV21-1 is a known pseudogene. This CDR3 contains 16 residues. The CDR3 region is CASSKAVWTAWHGYTF. The CDR3 nucleotides are TGTGCCAGCAGCAAAGCGGTCTGGACGGCCTGGCATGGCTACACCTTC.

In DNA, the CDR3 is TGTGCCAGCAGCCCGGCCCTTAGCTCCTACGAGCAGTACTTC. Translating gives CASSPALSSYEQYF. The chain employs TRBV5-6 and TRBJ2-7; D unclear. V was shortened by 4 bases and J by 0 bases, with 11 bases between the two germline ends. The germline V gene has CDR1 SGHDT and CDR2 YYEEEE. CDR3 length equals 14 residues.

This clone was detected only once. The rearrangement uses TRBV2 and TRBJ2-4, with 7 positions matching TRBD2. The CDR3 loop spans 16 amino acids. Germline CDR1 SNHLY, CDR2 FYNNEI. V lost 6 bases and J lost 8; bases outside the gene matches: 16. CDR3 DNA: TGTGCCAGCAGAACGACAAAAGCGGGACTTTTGGACATTCAGTACTTC. It encodes CASRTTKAGLLDIQYF.

V is TRBV6-5 and J is TRBJ2-7; 8 bases agree with TRBD1. Germline V CDR1 and CDR2: MNHEY, SVGAGI. The CDR3 spans 14 residues. With V trimmed by 6 bases and J by 0 bases, 4 bases remained unmatched. The CDR3: CASRRRGLSYEQYF. As DNA, the CDR3 is TGTGCCAGCAGGCGCAGGGGGCTCTCCTACGAGCAGTACTTC.

This rearrangement joins TRBV15 to TRBJ1-6; 7 bases are shared with TRBD1. The J segment lost 8 bases and the V segment lost 0 bases, leaving 4 bases of the junction unmatched. CDR1 LNHNV and CDR2 YYDKDF come from the germline V gene (reference sequence). This CDR3 contains 15 residues. The CDR3 DNA sequence: TGTGCCACCAGCAGAGACAACAGGGGTTATTCACCCCTCCACTTT. Translated: CATSRDNRGYSPLHF. The complete variable domain, with remaining parts taken from reference TRBV15 and TRBJ1-6, reads DAMVIQNPRYQVTQFGKPVTLSCSQTLNHNVMYWYQQKSSQAPKLLFHYYDKDFNNEADTPDNFQSRRPNTSFCFLDIRSPGLGDTAMYLCATSRDNRGYSPLHFGNGTRLTVT.

This rearrangement joins TRBV9 to TRBJ1-5, with D possibly TRBD1 on 6 matching bases. CDR3 length: 15 amino acids. V lost 0 bases and J 2 bases, leaving 9 bases between the germline ends. The V gene's germline CDR1 is SGDLS and CDR2 YYNGEE. The CDR3 region is CASSVAPGGNQPQHF. The DNA for the CDR3 is TGTGCCAGCAGCGTAGCCCCAGGGGGCAATCAGCCCCAGCATTTT.

This clone was observed a single time. The chain recombines TRBV11-3 with TRBJ2-5; D is unclear. CDR1 is SGHNT, CDR2 YENEEA, per germline. The CDR3 runs to 16 residues. Trimming took 1 base from V and 4 from J, leaving 16 bases between them. In DNA, the CDR3 is TGTGCCAGCAGCTTAGGGAATGACTGGGCTGGAGAGACCCAGTACTTC. It translates to CASSLGNDWAGETQYF.

V and J are TRBV9 and TRBJ2-1; no clear D gene. CDR1 SGDLS and CDR2 YYNGEE come from the germline V gene. The CDR3 runs to 12 residues. Deletions cut 3 bases from V and 10 bases from J, with 11 bases between. The CDR3 sequence is CASSAPPGEQFF. Here the CDR3 DNA reads TGTGCCAGCAGCGCCCCCCCCGGCGAGCAGTTCTTC.

The rearrangement uses TRBV5-1 and TRBJ2-7; D is unresolved. Germline V gene lookup returns CDR1 SGHRS and CDR2 YFSETQ. CDR3 length equals 14 residues. Trimming cost V 2 bases and J 3 bases, with 12 bases left between them. The CDR3 here is CASSFGRLRYEQYF. The CDR3 nucleotides are TGCGCCAGCAGCTTCGGGCGGCTCCGCTACGAGCAGTACTTC.

V gene TRBV6-5 combines with J gene TRBJ2-5; D is undetermined. V was clipped by 5 bases and J by 9 bases, with 22 bases between them. Per germline, CDR1 MNHEY and CDR2 SVGAGI. CDR3 length: 15 amino acids. This chain's CDR3 is CASSPTPVEFRAQYF. The CDR3 region has the DNA TGTGCCAGCAGTCCTACTCCTGTGGAGTTTCGGGCCCAGTACTTC.